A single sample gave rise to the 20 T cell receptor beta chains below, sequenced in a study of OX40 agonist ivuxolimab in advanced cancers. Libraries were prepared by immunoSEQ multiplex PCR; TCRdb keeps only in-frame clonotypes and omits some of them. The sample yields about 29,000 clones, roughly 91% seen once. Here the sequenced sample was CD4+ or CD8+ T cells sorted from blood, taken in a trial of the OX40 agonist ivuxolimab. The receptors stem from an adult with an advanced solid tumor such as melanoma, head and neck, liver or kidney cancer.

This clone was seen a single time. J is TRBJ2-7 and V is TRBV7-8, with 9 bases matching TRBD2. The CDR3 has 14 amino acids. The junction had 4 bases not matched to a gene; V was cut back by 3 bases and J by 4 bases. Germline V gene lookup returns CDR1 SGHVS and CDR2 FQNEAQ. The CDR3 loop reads CASSFLAGAYEQYF. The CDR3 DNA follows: TGTGCCAGCAGCTTCTTAGCGGGGGCGTACGAGCAGTACTTC.

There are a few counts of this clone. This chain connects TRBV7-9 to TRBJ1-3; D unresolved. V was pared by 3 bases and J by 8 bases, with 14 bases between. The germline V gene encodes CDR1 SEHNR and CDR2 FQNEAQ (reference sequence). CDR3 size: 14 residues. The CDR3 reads CASSLEGSLDTIYF. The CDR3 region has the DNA TGTGCCAGCAGCTTGGAGGGATCTTTAGACACCATATATTTT.

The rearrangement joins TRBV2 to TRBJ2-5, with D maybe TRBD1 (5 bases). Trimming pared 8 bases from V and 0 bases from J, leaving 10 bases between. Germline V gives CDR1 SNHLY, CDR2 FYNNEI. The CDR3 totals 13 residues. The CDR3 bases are TGTGCCAGCTGGGCAGGGTACCAAGAGACCCAGTACTTC. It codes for CASWAGYQETQYF.

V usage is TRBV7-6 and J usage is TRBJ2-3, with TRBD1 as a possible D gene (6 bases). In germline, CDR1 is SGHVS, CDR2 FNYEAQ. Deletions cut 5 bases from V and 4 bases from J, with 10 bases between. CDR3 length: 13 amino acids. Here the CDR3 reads CASSINRADTQYF. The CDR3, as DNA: TGTGCCAGCAGCATCAACAGGGCAGATACGCAGTATTTT. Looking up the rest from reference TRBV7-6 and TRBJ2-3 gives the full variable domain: GAGVSQSPRYKVTKRGQDVALRCDPISGHVSLYWYRQALGQGPEFLTYFNYEAQQDKSGLPNDRFSAERPEGSISTLTIQRTEQRDSAMYRCASSINRADTQYFGPGTRLTVL.

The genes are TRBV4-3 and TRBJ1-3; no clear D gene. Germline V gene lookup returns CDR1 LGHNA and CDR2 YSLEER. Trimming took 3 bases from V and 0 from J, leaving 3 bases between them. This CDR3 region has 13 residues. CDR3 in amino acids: CASSHTSGNTIYF. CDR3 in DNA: TGCGCCAGCAGCCACACCTCTGGAAACACCATATATTTT.

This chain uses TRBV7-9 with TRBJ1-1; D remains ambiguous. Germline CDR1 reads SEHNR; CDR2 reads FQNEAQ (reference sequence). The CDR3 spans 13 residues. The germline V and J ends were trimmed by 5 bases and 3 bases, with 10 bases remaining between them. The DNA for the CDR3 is TGTGCCAGCAGCCCCCCCGGTCACACTGAAGCTTTCTTT. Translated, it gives CASSPPGHTEAFF.

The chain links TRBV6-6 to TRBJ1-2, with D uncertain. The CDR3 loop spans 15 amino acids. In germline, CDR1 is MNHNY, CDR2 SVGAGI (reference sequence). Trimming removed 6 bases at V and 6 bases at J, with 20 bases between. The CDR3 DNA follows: TGTGCCAGCAGCCTACCCCATGTCGACACTGATGGCTACACCTTC. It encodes CASSLPHVDTDGYTF.

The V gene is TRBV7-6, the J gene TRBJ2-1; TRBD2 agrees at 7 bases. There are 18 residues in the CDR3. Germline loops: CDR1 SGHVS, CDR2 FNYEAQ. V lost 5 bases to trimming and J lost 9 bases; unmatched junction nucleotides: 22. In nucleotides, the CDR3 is TGTGCCAGCAGCCCGAAGCGCGGGGGATATCCCGCTCAGGGTGAGCAGTTCTTC. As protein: CASSPKRGGYPAQGEQFF.

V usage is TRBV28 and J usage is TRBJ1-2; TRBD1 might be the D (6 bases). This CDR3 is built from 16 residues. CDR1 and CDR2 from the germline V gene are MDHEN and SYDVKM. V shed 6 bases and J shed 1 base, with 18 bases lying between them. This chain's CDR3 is CASSRDIGYVNYGYTF. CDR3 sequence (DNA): TGTGCCAGCAGCAGGGACATCGGATACGTTAACTATGGCTACACCTTC.

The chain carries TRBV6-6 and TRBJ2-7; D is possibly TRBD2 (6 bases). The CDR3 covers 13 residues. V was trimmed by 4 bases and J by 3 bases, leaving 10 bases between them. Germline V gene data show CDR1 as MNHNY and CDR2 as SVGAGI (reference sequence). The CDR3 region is CASSLLGGYEQYF. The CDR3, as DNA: TGTGCCAGCAGTTTACTCGGGGGCTACGAGCAGTACTTC.

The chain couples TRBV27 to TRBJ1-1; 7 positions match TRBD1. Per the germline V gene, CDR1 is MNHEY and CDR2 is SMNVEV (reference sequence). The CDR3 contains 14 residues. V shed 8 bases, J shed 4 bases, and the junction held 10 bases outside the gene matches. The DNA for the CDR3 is TGTGCCAGCCGATGGACAGGTTCGGTCACTGAAGCTTTCTTT. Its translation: CASRWTGSVTEAFF.

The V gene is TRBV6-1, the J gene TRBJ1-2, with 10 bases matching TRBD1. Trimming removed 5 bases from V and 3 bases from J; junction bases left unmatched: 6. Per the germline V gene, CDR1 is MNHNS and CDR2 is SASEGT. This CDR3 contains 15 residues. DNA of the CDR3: TGTGCCAGCAGTACTGGGACAGGGGATCACTATGGCTACACCTTC. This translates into CASSTGTGDHYGYTF.

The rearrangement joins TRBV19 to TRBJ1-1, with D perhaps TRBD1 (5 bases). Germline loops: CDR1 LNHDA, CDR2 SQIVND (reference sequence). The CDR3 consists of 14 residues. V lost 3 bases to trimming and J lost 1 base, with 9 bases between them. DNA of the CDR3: TGTGCCAGTAGTATGACAGCGGCGAACACTGAAGCTTTCTTT. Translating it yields CASSMTAANTEAFF.

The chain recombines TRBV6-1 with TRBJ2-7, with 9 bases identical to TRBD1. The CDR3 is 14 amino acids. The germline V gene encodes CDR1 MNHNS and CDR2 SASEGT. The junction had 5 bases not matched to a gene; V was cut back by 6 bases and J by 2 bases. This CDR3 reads CASRPTGGPYEQYF. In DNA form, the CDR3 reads TGTGCCAGCAGACCGACAGGGGGTCCCTACGAGCAGTACTTC.

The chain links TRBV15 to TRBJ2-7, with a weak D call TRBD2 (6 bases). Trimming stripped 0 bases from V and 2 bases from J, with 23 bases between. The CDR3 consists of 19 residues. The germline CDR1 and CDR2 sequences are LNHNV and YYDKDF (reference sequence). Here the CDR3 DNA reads TGTGCCACCAGCAGAGATTATCTCGAATGGGAGGCCGACGCCTACGAGCAGTACTTC. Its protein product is CATSRDYLEWEADAYEQYF.

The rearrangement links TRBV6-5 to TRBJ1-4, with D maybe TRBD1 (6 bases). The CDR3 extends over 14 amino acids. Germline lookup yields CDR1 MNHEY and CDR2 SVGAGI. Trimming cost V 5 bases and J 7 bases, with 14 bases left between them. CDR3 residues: CASSRRQELEKLFF. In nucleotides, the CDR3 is TGTGCCAGCAGTCGACGACAGGAACTTGAAAAACTGTTTTTT.

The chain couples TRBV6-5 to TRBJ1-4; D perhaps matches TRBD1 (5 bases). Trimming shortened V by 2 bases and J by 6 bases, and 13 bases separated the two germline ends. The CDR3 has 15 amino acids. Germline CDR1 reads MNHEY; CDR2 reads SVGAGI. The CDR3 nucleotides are TGTGCCAGCAGTTACGGGACGGTTAACCATGAAAAACTGTTTTTT. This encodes CASSYGTVNHEKLFF.

DNA of the CDR3: TGTGCCTGGAGTATTAGGACAGCCCCGAGATCTTACGAGCAGTACTTC. The encoded protein is CAWSIRTAPRSYEQYF. This chain connects TRBV30 to TRBJ2-7; possibly TRBD1 for D (6 bases). CDR1 is GTSNPN, CDR2 SVGIG, per germline (reference sequence). The germline V and J ends were trimmed by 2 bases and 4 bases, with 21 bases remaining between them. The length of the CDR3 is 16 residues.

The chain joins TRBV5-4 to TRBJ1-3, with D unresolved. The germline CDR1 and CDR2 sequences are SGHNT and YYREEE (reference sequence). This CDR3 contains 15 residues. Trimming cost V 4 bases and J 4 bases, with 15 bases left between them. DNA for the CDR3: TGTGCCAGCAGCCCAGGTACCGATCGGGGAAACACCATATATTTT. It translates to CASSPGTDRGNTIYF. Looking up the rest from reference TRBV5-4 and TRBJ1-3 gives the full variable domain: ETGVTQSPTHLIKTRGQQVTLRCSSQSGHNTVSWYQQALGQGPQFIFQYYREEENGRGNFPPRFSGLQFPNYSSELNVNALELDDSALYLCASSPGTDRGNTIYFGEGSWLTVV.

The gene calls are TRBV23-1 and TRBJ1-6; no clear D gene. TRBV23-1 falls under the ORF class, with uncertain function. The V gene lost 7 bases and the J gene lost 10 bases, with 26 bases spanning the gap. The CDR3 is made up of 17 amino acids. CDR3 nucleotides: TGCGCCAGCACCGGCAGTCAAGCTGGGGTTCAACGGTCACCCCTCCACTTT. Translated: CASTGSQAGVQRSPLHF.